Below, one T cell receptor beta chain is given with its context. This clonotype was recorded many times. There is no known antigen for this receptor. Per-base qualities were not stored, and no clone one base away is much larger. This entry comes from a study of regulatory T cells in long-lasting Graves disease (dated by TCRdb to the early 2020s). Concerning the study at large: Newly diagnosed Graves' disease patients had taken antithyroid drugs for less than 3 months. Persistent Graves' disease patients were compared with newly diagnosed Graves' disease patients by peripheral blood TCR sequencing and RNA sequencing. The study was conducted in China and was registered as a clinical trial. TCR sequencing covered around 13 persistent and roughly 20 newly diagnosed Graves' disease patients, approximately 33 samples in total.

Between the V and J ends, shortened by 2 bases and 7 bases respectively, the junction contains 6 bases. CDR1 and CDR2, per the germline V gene (reference sequence), are LGHDT and YNNKEL. The CDR3 spans 12 residues, from the cysteine through the phenylalanine. The kept DNA is CDR3 alone, 36 bases in frame from the first base. Library method: multiplex PCR. Instrument used: Illumina HiSeq 4000. To build TCR beta libraries, CDR3 regions were amplified by Arm-PCR using iRepertoire HTBI primers. Before sequencing, the PCR products underwent gel purification. The original methods were these. A total of around 66 TRBV and approximately 15 TRBJ segments were identified across samples and were used for gene usage analysis of CDR3 amino acid clonotypes. Filtered high-quality paired reads were merged into contigs using COPE and FqMerger. BLAST was used to align contigs to the IMGT TRBV, TRBD and TRBJ reference genes, and CDR3 was defined following IMGT. Highly expanded clones were defined as clonotypes with a frequency above 0.1%. Shannon entropy served as the measure of repertoire diversity, while the Gini coefficient captured V-J evenness. Public clonotypes were defined as clonotypes shared by more than one individual. The public reads were reanalyzed by TCRdb: fastp trimming at Q25, MiXCR alignment, in-frame beta chains only. Merged by CDR3 protein, the rows form single entries marked with the most common genes and DNA. TCRdb's processing, not the study's, gives the V and J calls here. This sample gives approximately 400,000 distinct CDR3 sequences in total; about 15% of them show up just once. The biggest ten clones account for roughly a sixth of the sample.

What the study reported, not specific to this receptor: Persistent patients shared more public clonotypes among themselves (around 2,500) than newly diagnosed patients did (over 950). Persistent Graves' disease patients showed lower TCR Shannon entropy and fewer highly expanded clones than newly diagnosed patients, suggesting clonal expansion. The study examined only peripheral blood because the primary lesion, thyroid tissue, could not be accessed. The authors acknowledged the small sample size as a limitation that may reduce accuracy. Preferential use of TRBV28, TRBJ1-2 and TRBJ2-5 was observed in persistent disease, whereas TRBV20-1 and TRBJ2-1 were favored in newly diagnosed disease. Sequencing and analysis were limited to the TCR beta chain.

What this sample's time point label stands for: newly diagnosed GD, antithyroid drugs for less than 3 months. For both TCR sequencing and RNA sequencing, RNA was extracted from PBMCs in TRIzol. Graves' disease was diagnosed according to American Thyroid Association guidelines. Patients were recruited from an endocrinology department in Xi'an, China. Each patient gave 7 to 9.5 milliliters of peripheral blood, collected in an EDTA anticoagulant tube. Ficoll Paque Plus density gradient separation was used to isolate PBMCs, and no further T cell sorting was done. An Agilent 2100 Bioanalyzer and agarose gel were used to check RNA quality, and a NanoDrop 2000 was used to measure RNA concentration. In addition, the sample was reused for a study of T cells in Graves' hyperthyroidism and ophthalmopathy. As that second paper reports: A patient counted as having stable Graves' hyperthyroidism if no progression to ophthalmopathy occurred over 18 months of follow-up. The hyperthyroidism patients were between 18 and 65 years old and newly diagnosed, with a disease duration of less than 2 months. The study excluded patients with uncontrolled infections, other autoimmune diseases, pregnancy or lactation. Diagnoses were established on the basis of clinical symptoms, serum thyroxine and TRAb, thyroid ultrasound, and orbital computed tomography. A first-round RT-PCR of the TCR CDR3 used the HTBI primer set with the Qiagen OneStep RT-PCR kit. Blood samples also contained most of the expanded thyroid clonotypes (frequency above 0.001), which suggests that blood repertoires may reflect thyroid immune responses. Ophthalmopathy was separated from stable hyperthyroidism by a 13 V-J signature model, with 87.88% sensitivity and just over 81% specificity obtained in cross-validation and 80%/75% obtained in testing. During validation, the model predicted progression to ophthalmopathy a median of roughly 7.1 months ahead of onset, with 60% to 71% sensitivity and 72.22% specificity. To identify TCR V-J signatures that set the groups apart, the researchers used a discovery cohort of more than 95 patients, made up of 40 to 45 with Graves' ophthalmopathy and about 60 with stable Graves' hyperthyroidism. Prospective prediction of ophthalmopathy was tested in an independent validation cohort of 18 to 20 hyperthyroidism patients and some 17 patients who later progressed to ophthalmopathy. The roughly 100 discovery patients were divided at random into training and test sets in a 7:3 ratio. The study also compared thyroid tissue and blood T-cell repertoires from about six Graves' hyperthyroidism patients. Following sampling, methimazole starting at 30 mg daily was given to hyperthyroidism patients, and high-dose intravenous methylprednisolone was given to ophthalmopathy patients. A second multiplex PCR round built the libraries, followed by size selection and purification. Paired-end sequencing of the libraries was performed with 100 bp reads on an Illumina HiSeq2000. Raw data were processed with SOAPnuke, discarding reads with adapters, uncalled bases, mean Phred below 15, or no exact constant-primer or identifier match. High-quality paired reads were merged using COPE v1.2.5, and each unique nucleotide sequence was defined as a clonotype. MiTCR v1.1 was used to align clonotypes to the IMGT TRBV, TRBD and TRBJ reference segments. The analysis included only V-J combinations with a frequency above 0.0001, which together covered around 99% of the repertoires. A TCS score was defined as the ratio of F50 (clonal expansion) to E x V (chaos), with BLOSUM62-based TCRdist applied between CDR3 peptides within each V-J. Welch's t-statistics and random forest reduced some 510 V-J features to 13, which were used in a naive Bayes classifier (R e1071). Sample size was not statistically predetermined, and investigators were not blinded to group allocation. The paper describes TCR Vbeta CDR3 sequencing of around 130 peripheral blood samples, made up of fewer than 50 ophthalmopathy patients, around 78 hyperthyroidism patients and 17 progressor patients.

The sequence links TRBV3-1 to TRBJ2-1; the D gene remains uncertain. The sample consisted of peripheral blood mononuclear cells (PBMCs), taken at new diagnosis, from a patient treated with antithyroid drugs. The clonotype was recovered from a woman under 40 with Graves disease. Donor details come from another sample of the same person, matched by shared clones. The sequence in DNA is TGTGCCAGCAGCCAAAGGTCGAATGAGCAGTTCTTC. It codes for CASSQRSNEQFF.